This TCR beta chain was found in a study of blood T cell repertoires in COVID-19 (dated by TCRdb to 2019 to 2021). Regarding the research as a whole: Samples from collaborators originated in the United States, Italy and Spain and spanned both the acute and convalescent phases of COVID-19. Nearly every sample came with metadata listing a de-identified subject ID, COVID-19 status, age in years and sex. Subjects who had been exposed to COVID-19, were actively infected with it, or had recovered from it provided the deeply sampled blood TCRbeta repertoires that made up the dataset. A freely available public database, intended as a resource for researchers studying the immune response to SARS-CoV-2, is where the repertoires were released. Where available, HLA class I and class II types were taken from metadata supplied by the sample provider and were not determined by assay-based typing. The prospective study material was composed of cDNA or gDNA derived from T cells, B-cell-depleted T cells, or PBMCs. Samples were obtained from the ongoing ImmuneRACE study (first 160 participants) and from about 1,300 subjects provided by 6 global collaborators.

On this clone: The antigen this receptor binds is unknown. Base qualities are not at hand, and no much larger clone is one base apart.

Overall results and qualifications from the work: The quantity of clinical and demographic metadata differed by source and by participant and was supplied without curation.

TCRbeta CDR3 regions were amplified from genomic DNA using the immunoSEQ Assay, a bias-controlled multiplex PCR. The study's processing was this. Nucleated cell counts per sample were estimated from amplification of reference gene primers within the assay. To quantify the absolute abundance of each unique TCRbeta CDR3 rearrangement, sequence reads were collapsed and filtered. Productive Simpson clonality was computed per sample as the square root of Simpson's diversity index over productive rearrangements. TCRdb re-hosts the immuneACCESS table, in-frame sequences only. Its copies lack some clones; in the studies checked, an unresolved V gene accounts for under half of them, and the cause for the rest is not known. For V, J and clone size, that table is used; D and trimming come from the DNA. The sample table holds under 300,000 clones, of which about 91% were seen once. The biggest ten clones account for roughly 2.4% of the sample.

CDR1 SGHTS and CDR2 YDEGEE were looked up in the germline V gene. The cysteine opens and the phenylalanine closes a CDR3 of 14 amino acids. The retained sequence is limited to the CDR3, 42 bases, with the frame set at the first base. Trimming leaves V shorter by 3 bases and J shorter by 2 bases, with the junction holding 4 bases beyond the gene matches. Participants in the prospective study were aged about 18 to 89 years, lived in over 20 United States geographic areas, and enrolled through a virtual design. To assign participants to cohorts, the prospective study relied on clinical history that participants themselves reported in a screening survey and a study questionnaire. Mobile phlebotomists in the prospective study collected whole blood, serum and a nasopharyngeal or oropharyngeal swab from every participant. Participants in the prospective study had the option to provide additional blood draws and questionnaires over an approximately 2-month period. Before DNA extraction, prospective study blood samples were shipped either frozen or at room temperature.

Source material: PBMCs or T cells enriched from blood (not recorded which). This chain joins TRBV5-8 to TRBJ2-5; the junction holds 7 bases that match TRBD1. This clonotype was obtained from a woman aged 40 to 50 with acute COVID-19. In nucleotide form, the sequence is TGTGCCAGCAGCTGGGACAGTTCTCAAGAGACCCAGTACTTC. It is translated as CASSWDSSQETQYF.